One and the same sample provided the 31 T cell receptor beta chains below, sequenced in a study of blood T cells in healthy people across ages. A J-beta primer mix and a sample-barcoded 5' primer were used in a second PCR of about 7 to 12 cycles. Using its own MiXCR run on the 5' RACE reads, TCRdb lists one record per CDR3 protein. The profile shows approximately 800,000 distinct CDR3 sequences, roughly 35% of them singletons. Sequencing was done on a sample of blood. The receptors were sampled from a young man in good health.

This clonotype was observed many times. This chain links TRBV20-1 with TRBJ1-6, with D tentatively TRBD1 (5 bases). V was shortened by 2 bases and J by 3 bases, with 8 bases between the two germline ends. This CDR3 spans 14 amino acids. The V gene's germline CDR1 is DFQATT and CDR2 SNEGSKA (reference sequence). CDR3: CSARLGGYNSPLHF. The CDR3 DNA reads TGCAGTGCTAGATTGGGGGGCTATAATTCACCCCTCCACTTT.

This clonotype came up many times. This sequence joins TRBV12-3 or TRBV12-4 and TRBJ2-1, with D tentatively TRBD1 (6 bases). The CDR3 runs to 13 residues. The V end was cut by 5 bases, the J end by 8 bases, with 13 bases between. The CDR3: CASSRLQGDEQFF. The CDR3 region has the DNA TGTGCCAGCAGTCGCTTACAGGGTGATGAGCAGTTCTTC.

This clonotype was counted only a few times. The gene calls are TRBV7-2 and TRBJ1-5, with D possibly TRBD1 on 6 matching bases. The CDR3 consists of 15 residues. Germline CDR1 is SGHTA and CDR2 is FQGNSA. Trimming removed 2 bases at V and 4 bases at J, with 12 bases between. CDR3 DNA: TGTGCCAGCAGCTTATATAGGACAGTGAATCAGCCCCAGCATTTT. Its translation: CASSLYRTVNQPQHF.

This clonotype appeared a single time. This chain joins TRBV4-3 and TRBJ2-7; no reliable D call. Germline V gene lookup returns CDR1 LGHNA and CDR2 YSLEER. The CDR3 is made up of 15 amino acids. Trimming left V 0 bases short and J 0 bases short, with 9 bases between. In DNA form, the CDR3 reads TGCGCCAGCAGCCAAGAATACAGAGCCTCCTACGAGCAGTACTTC. Protein: CASSQEYRASYEQYF.

The gene calls are TRBV7-6 and TRBJ1-5; D is perhaps TRBD1 (5 bases). The germline V and J ends were trimmed by 7 bases and 6 bases, with 16 bases remaining between them. This CDR3 has 14 amino acids. Per germline, CDR1 SGHVS and CDR2 FNYEAQ. In nucleotides, the CDR3 is TGTGCCAGCACCAACGGGGGGTTCGGTCAGCCCCAGCATTTT. The encoded protein is CASTNGGFGQPQHF. Full variable domain (missing parts from reference TRBV7-6 and TRBJ1-5): GAGVSQSPRYKVTKRGQDVALRCDPISGHVSLYWYRQALGQGPEFLTYFNYEAQQDKSGLPNDRFSAERPEGSISTLTIQRTEQRDSAMYRCASTNGGFGQPQHFGDGTRLSIL.

This clonotype showed up just once. Without the conserved terminal phenylalanine or tryptophan, this CDR3 likely stems from a read error. The chain combines TRBV7-2 with TRBJ2-5; 8 bases fit TRBD1. This CDR3 has 14 residues. CDR1 is SGHTA and CDR2 is FQGNSA in the germline V gene. The ends lost 6 bases at V and 2 bases at J; junction bases unmatched: 5. CDR3 in amino acids: CASSFTGGQETQYL. CDR3 sequence (DNA): TGTGCCAGCAGTTTTACAGGGGGTCAAGAGACCCAGTACTTA.

This clonotype came up a few times. This chain connects TRBV6-2 or TRBV6-3 to TRBJ1-5; no clear D gene. With 6 bases removed from V and 1 base from J, the gap between germline ends came to 16 bases. Germline V gives CDR1 MNHEY, CDR2 SVGEGT. The CDR3 is 16 amino acids. DNA for the CDR3: TGTGCCAGCAGACCGGACTCTCCCCGGAGCAATCAGCCCCAGCATTTT. Translation: CASRPDSPRSNQPQHF.

This clonotype showed up just a few times. The chain couples TRBV20-1 to TRBJ2-1, with D possibly being TRBD2 (7 bases). Trimming left V 0 bases short and J 2 bases short, with 11 bases between. There are 15 residues in the CDR3. The V gene's germline CDR1 is DFQATT and CDR2 SNEGSKA (reference sequence). The CDR3 DNA reads TGCAGTGCTAGAGATCTAGGGGGGGCCTACAATGAGCAGTTCTTC. Amino acids: CSARDLGGAYNEQFF.

On this clonotype: Given a much more abundant clone one base away, this may be a read error. This chain links TRBV21-1 with TRBJ2-5. TRBJ2-1 matches the DNA end more closely, so the J call is doubtful. TRBV21-1 is an annotated pseudogene. CDR3 size: 12 residues. CDR3 nucleotides: TGTGCCAGCAGCAAACAACAAGAGACCCAGTTCTTC. The encoded protein is CASSKQQETQFF.

In its sample, this clonotype was seen a few times. This chain joins TRBV7-2 and TRBJ1-4, with D possibly being TRBD1 (5 bases). CDR3 length: 17 amino acids. CDR1 and CDR2 from the germline V gene are SGHTA and FQGNSA. The germline V and J ends were trimmed by 4 bases and 4 bases, with 19 bases remaining between them. The CDR3 DNA is TGTGCCAGCAGCTCCAGGGCCAGACCGCGACATAATGAAAAACTGTTTTTT. Translated: CASSSRARPRHNEKLFF.

The chain recombines TRBV29-1 with TRBJ2-7; 11 bases line up with TRBD2. The CDR3 totals 14 residues. The V and J ends lost 3 bases and 3 bases, in that order; junction bases with no gene match: 4. Per the germline V gene, CDR1 is SQVTM and CDR2 is ANQGSEA. CDR3 region: CSVDLAGGGYEQYF. CDR3 coding DNA: TGCAGCGTTGACCTAGCGGGGGGTGGCTACGAGCAGTACTTC.

This clonotype showed up just a few times. The chain couples TRBV20-1 to TRBJ2-1; no firm D call. Germline V gene lookup returns CDR1 DFQATT and CDR2 SNEGSKA (reference sequence). The V gene lost 6 bases and the J gene lost 7 bases, with 7 bases spanning the gap. The CDR3 spans 10 residues. CDR3 DNA sequence: TGCAGTGCCGTTAAGAATGAGCAGTTCTTC. It translates to CSAVKNEQFF.

This clonotype appeared a few times. The chain employs TRBV6-1 and TRBJ2-5; 8 bases are shared with TRBD2. The CDR3 contains 13 residues. V lost 5 bases, J lost 7 bases, and 6 bases stayed unmatched. Germline V lookup: CDR1 MNHNS, CDR2 SASEGT. Written as DNA, the CDR3 is TGTGCCAGCAGTCCGACTAGCGCGGCGACCCAGTACTTC. Its protein product is CASSPTSAATQYF.

The rearrangement links TRBV2 to TRBJ2-5, with 9 bases that match TRBD2. The CDR3 is 16 residues long. CDR1 and CDR2 (germline): SNHLY, FYNNEI. J gave up 4 bases and V 3 bases, and 9 bases lay outside the gene matches. The CDR3 nucleotides read TGTGCCAGCAGTGATGGGGTAGCGGGGGAAGTAGAGACCCAGTACTTC. Its translation is CASSDGVAGEVETQYF.

Notes on this clonotype: A much larger clone differs by one base, so this may be a read error. The gene calls are TRBV7-2 and TRBJ2-1, with 8 bases aligning to TRBD2. The DNA end lines up better with TRBJ2-7; the J call may be wrong. This CDR3 has 14 amino acids. Germline CDR1 SGHTA, CDR2 FQGNSA. DNA for the CDR3: TGTGCCAGCAGGATAGGACTAGCTGGCAATGAGCAGTACTTC. Amino acid sequence: CASRIGLAGNEQYF.

In this sample, this clonotype turned up a few times. The rearrangement joins TRBV7-9 to TRBJ1-6; D possibly corresponds to TRBD1 (5 bases). The CDR3 loop spans 18 amino acids. Germline-derived CDR1 and CDR2 are SEHNR and FQNEAQ (reference sequence). Trimming cost V 5 bases and J 0 bases, with 17 bases left between them. The CDR3 sequence: CASSLPPGSSSYNSPLHF. The CDR3, as DNA: TGTGCCAGCAGCCTCCCTCCAGGGTCCAGCTCCTATAATTCACCCCTCCACTTT.

The genes are TRBV5-1 and TRBJ1-1; D is unclear. The CDR3 extends over 15 amino acids. Germline V lookup: CDR1 SGHRS, CDR2 YFSETQ. V was shortened by 1 base and J by 5 bases, with 15 bases between the two germline ends. CDR3 DNA sequence: TGCGCCAGCAGCTTGAAGCGGGATGTAGGGACTGAAGCTTTCTTT. Translation gives CASSLKRDVGTEAFF.

This clonotype was seen a single time. The junction shows a germline mismatch at one end, possibly a read error. The gene calls are TRBV12-3 or TRBV12-4 and TRBJ2-3; TRBD2 might be the D (5 bases). The CDR3 is 18 residues long. The CDR3 sequence: CASSFPHRDTVRADAQYF. In DNA form, the CDR3 reads TGTGCCAGCAGTTTCCCCCACCGGGATACAGTACGCGCAGATGCGCAGTATTTT.

The CDR3 protein is CASSSSDSNTEAFF. The CDR3 DNA sequence: TGTGCCAGCAGTTCATCGGACAGCAACACTGAAGCTTTCTTT. This rearrangement joins TRBV13 to TRBJ1-1; TRBD1 is a possible D gene (6 bases). Deletions cut 6 bases from V and 2 bases from J, with 13 bases between. The V gene's germline CDR1 is PRHDT and CDR2 FYEKMQ (reference sequence). The CDR3 sequence is 14 residues long.

This clonotype appeared a few times. A single base separates this from a much larger clone, so it may be a read error. No conserved phenylalanine or tryptophan is present at the end of the CDR3, so a read error is the likely explanation. The CDR3 spells CASSLGLAGGSTDTQYL. The CDR3 nucleotides read TGTGCCAGCAGTTTAGGCCTAGCGGGGGGGAGCACAGATACGCAGTATCTT. The gene calls are TRBV12-3 or TRBV12-4 and TRBJ2-3, with 12 bases aligning to TRBD2. CDR3 length: 17 amino acids. V was pared by 1 base and J by 0 bases, with 2 bases of the junction left unmatched.

The genes are TRBV7-9 and TRBJ2-2; no definite D call. V was pared by 2 bases and J by 2 bases, with 12 bases between. From germline, CDR1 is SEHNR and CDR2 FQNEAQ (reference sequence). The length of the CDR3 is 16 residues. In nucleotides, the CDR3 is TGTGCCAGCAGCTTAAGATCTGCAGGAAACACCGGGGAGCTGTTTTTT. Translating it yields CASSLRSAGNTGELFF.

This clonotype was observed at least ten times. The rearrangement uses TRBV15 and TRBJ2-3; 9 bases fit TRBD1. Trimming cost V 3 bases and J 4 bases; bases outside gene matches: 2. Germline V lookup: CDR1 LNHNV, CDR2 YYDKDF (reference sequence). CDR3 length equals 14 residues. The DNA for the CDR3 is TGTGCCACCAGCAGTGGGACAGGGTCAGATACGCAGTATTTT. The encoded protein is CATSSGTGSDTQYF.

This clonotype was found many times. The chain combines TRBV10-3 with TRBJ2-3, with unresolved D. The ends were cut back, 2 bases at V and 6 bases at J, with 15 bases in the middle. There are 15 residues in the CDR3. Germline V gives CDR1 ENHRY, CDR2 SYGVKD. CDR3 DNA sequence: TGTGCCATCAGTGAGATTAGCACAGCCCATGATACGCAGTATTTT. This sequence encodes CAISEISTAHDTQYF.

The chain is built from TRBV15 and TRBJ2-1, with D tentatively TRBD1 (6 bases). CDR3 size: 16 residues. Germline V gives CDR1 LNHNV, CDR2 YYDKDF (reference sequence). Trimming took off 2 bases at V and 2 bases at J, with 13 bases between the two ends. The CDR3 DNA is TGTGCCACCAGCAGACGGACAGAGCCACCCTACAATGAGCAGTTCTTC. It codes for CATSRRTEPPYNEQFF.

The CDR3 here is CASTGDLNQPQHF. CDR3 nucleotide sequence: TGTGCCAGCACAGGGGATCTCAATCAGCCCCAGCATTTT. This sequence joins TRBV6-2 or TRBV6-3 and TRBJ1-5; perhaps TRBD1 as D (6 bases). CDR1 and CDR2 (germline): MNHEY, SVGEGT. The CDR3 has 13 amino acids. Between the trimmed V and J ends, which lost 7 bases and 3 bases, there was a span of 10 bases.

This chain connects TRBV20-1 to TRBJ2-3; 10 positions agree with TRBD1. This CDR3 comprises 13 residues. The V segment lost 5 bases and the J segment 5 bases; nucleotides outside the gene matches: 4. The germline V gene encodes CDR1 DFQATT and CDR2 SNEGSKA (reference sequence). CDR3 nucleotides: TGCAGTGCTCGACAGGGGGCCCAAGATACGCAGTATTTT. This sequence encodes CSARQGAQDTQYF.

As to this clonotype: An end of the junction differs from the germline gene, which may be a read error. The V and J genes are TRBV18 and TRBJ2-1, with 9 bases fitting TRBD2. The CDR3 loop spans 16 amino acids. Germline CDR1 KGHSH, CDR2 LQKENI. CDR3 loop: CASSLSGGSSYKEQFF. CDR3 coding DNA: TGTGCCAGCTCACTTAGCGGGGGAAGCTCCTACAAGGAGCAGTTCTTC.

This chain joins TRBV2 and TRBJ2-1; 9 bases align to TRBD2. Germline assignment: CDR1 SNHLY and CDR2 FYNNEI. The CDR3 extends over 15 amino acids. The J segment lost 8 bases and the V segment lost 3 bases, leaving 8 bases of the junction unmatched. The CDR3 DNA is TGTGCCAGCAGTGAGGAGCGGGGGGCGTTGCATGAGCAGTTCTTC. Translating gives CASSEERGALHEQFF.

CDR3 sequence (DNA): TGCAGTGCTAGAGATATCGGGACAAACTCCTACGAGCAGTACTTC. It is translated as CSARDIGTNSYEQYF. The chain joins TRBV20-1 to TRBJ2-7; D is perhaps TRBD1 (6 bases). V dropped 0 bases and J dropped 0 bases, with 12 bases sitting between them. The germline gives CDR1 DFQATT, CDR2 SNEGSKA (reference sequence). The CDR3 sequence is 15 residues long.

There are a few counts of this clonotype. The chain has TRBV12-5 and TRBJ1-5; the D gene is possibly TRBD1 (5 bases). Germline V gene data show CDR1 as LGHNT and CDR2 as FRNRAP. V was pared by 7 bases and J by 4 bases, with 11 bases between. The CDR3 length is 13 residues. The CDR3: CASAWGSNQPQHF. In DNA form, the CDR3 reads TGTGCTAGTGCCTGGGGGAGTAATCAGCCCCAGCATTTT.

This clonotype appeared many times. The rearrangement links TRBV5-1 to TRBJ2-3; D call uncertain. Trimming cost V 3 bases and J 2 bases, with 16 bases left between them. The germline CDR1 and CDR2 sequences are SGHRS and YFSETQ. The CDR3 totals 16 residues. This chain's CDR3 is CASSSYLDKFTDTQYF. CDR3 sequence (DNA): TGCGCCAGCAGCTCCTACCTCGACAAATTCACAGATACGCAGTATTTT.